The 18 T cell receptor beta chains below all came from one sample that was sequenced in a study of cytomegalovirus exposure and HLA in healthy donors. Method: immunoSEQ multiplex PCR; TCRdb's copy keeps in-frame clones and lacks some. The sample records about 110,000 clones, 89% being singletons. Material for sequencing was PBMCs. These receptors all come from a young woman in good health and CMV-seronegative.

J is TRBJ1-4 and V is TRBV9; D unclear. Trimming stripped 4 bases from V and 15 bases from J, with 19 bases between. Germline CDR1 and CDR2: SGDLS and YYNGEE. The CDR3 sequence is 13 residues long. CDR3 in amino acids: CASSKEGRTGLFF. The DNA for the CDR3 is TGTGCCAGCAGCAAAGAAGGCAGGACGGGGTTGTTTTTT.

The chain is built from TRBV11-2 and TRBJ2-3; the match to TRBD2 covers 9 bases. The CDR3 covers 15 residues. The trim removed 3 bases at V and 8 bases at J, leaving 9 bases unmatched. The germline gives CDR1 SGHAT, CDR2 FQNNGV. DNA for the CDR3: TGTGCCAGCAGCTTGACCAGCGGGGGGACTTCTACGCAGTATTTT. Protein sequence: CASSLTSGGTSTQYF. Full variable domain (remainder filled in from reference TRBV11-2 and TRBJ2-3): EAGVAQSPRYKIIEKRQSVAFWCNPISGHATLYWYQQILGQGPKLLIQFQNNGVVDDSQLPKDRFSAERLKGVDSTLKIQPAKLEDSAVYLCASSLTSGGTSTQYFGPGTRLTVL.

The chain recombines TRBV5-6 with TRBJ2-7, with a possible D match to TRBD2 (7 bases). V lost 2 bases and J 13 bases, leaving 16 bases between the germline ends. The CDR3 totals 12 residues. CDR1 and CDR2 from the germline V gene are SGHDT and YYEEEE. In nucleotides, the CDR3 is TGTGCCAGCAGCTTCGGGGGGCCCCCGCTATACTTC. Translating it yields CASSFGGPPLYF.

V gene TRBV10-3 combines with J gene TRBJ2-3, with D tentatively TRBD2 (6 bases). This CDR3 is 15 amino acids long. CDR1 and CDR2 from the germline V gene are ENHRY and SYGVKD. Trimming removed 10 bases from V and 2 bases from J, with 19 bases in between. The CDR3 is CASRAGTSHTDTQYF. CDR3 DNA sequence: TGTGCCAGTCGGGCCGGGACTTCACACACAGATACGCAGTATTTT.

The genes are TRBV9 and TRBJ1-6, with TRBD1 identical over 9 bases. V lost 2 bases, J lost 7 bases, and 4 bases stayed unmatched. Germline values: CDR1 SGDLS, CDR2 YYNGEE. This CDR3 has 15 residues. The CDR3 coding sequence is TGTGCCAGCAGCGTTTGGGGACAGGGAAATTCACCCCTCCACTTT. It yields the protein CASSVWGQGNSPLHF. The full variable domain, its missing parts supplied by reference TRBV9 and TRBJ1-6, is DSGVTQTPKHLITATGQRVTLRCSPRSGDLSVYWYQQSLDQGLQFLIQYYNGEERAKGNILERFSAQQFPDLHSELNLSSLELGDSALYFCASSVWGQGNSPLHFGNGTRLTVT.

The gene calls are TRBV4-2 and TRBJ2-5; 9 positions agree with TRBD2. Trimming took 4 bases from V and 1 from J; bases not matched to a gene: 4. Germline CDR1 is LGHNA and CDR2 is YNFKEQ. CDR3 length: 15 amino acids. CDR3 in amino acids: CASSRGTSRQETQYF. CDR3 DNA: TGTGCCAGCAGCCGCGGGACTAGCCGCCAAGAGACCCAGTACTTC.

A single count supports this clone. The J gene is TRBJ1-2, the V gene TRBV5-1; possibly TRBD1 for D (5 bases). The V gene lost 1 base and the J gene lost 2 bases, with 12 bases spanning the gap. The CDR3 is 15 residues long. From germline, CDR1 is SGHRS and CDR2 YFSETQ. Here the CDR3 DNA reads TGCGCCAGCAGCTTGTCTGCGGGACTAAACTATGGCTACACCTTC. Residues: CASSLSAGLNYGYTF.

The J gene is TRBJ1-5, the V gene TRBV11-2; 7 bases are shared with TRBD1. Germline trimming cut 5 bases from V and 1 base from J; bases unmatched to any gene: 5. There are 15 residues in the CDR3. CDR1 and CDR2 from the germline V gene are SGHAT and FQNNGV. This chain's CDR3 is CASSPGRGSNQPQHF. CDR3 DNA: TGTGCCAGCAGCCCAGGCAGGGGGAGCAATCAGCCCCAGCATTTT.

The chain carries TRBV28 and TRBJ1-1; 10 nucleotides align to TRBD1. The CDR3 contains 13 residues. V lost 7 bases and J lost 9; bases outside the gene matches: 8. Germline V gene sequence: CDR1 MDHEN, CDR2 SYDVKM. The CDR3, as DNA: TGTGCCAGCACCGATGGGACAGGGGAAAAAGCTTTCTTT. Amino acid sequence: CASTDGTGEKAFF.

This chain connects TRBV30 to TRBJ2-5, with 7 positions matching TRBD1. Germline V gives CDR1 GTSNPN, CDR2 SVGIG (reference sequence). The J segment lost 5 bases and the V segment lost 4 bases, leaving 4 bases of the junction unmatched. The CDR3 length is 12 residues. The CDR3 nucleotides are TGTGCCTGGAAGGGGGCTGGCGAGACCCAGTACTTC. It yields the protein CAWKGAGETQYF.

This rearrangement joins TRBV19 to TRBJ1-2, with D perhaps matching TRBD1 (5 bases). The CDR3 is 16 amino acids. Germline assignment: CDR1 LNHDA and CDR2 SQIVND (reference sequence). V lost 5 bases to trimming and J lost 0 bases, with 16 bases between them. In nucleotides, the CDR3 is TGTGCCAGTAGTCCGCCTTCACAGGTGACTAACTATGGCTACACCTTC. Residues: CASSPPSQVTNYGYTF.

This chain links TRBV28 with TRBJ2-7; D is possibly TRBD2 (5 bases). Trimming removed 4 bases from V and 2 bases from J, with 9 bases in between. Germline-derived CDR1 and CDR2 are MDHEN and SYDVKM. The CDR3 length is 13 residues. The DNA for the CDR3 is TGTGCCAGCAGTTCTACGGGGACCTACGAGCAGTACTTC. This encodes CASSSTGTYEQYF.

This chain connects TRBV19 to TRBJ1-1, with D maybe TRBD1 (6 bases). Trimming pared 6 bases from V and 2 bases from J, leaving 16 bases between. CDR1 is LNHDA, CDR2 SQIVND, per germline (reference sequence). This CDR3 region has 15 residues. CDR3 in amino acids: CASRDSGTSNTEAFF. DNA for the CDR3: TGTGCCAGTAGGGACTCCGGGACATCAAACACTGAAGCTTTCTTT.

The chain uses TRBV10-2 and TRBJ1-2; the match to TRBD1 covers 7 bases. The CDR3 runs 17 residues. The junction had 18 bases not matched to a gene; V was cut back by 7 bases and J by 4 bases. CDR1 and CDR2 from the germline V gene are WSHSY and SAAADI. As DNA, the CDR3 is TGCGCCAGCATACCCCGGGACAGAGCCCTTCTTGGCTATGGCTACACCTTC. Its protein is CASIPRDRALLGYGYTF.

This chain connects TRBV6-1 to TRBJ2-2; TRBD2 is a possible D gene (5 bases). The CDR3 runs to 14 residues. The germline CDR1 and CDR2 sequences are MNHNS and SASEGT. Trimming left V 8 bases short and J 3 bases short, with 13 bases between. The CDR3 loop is CASPPELDTGELFF. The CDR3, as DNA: TGTGCCAGCCCCCCCGAACTAGACACCGGGGAGCTGTTTTTT.

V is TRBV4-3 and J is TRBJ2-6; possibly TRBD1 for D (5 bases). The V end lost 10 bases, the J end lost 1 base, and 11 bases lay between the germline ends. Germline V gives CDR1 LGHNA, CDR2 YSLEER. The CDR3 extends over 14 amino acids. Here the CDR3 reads CATTTVSGANVLTF. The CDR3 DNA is TGCGCCACCACGACAGTTTCTGGGGCCAACGTCCTGACTTTC.

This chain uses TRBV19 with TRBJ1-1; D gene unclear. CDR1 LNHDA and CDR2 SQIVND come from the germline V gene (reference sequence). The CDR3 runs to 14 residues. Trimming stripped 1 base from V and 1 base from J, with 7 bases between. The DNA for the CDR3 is TGTGCCAGTAGTATAGGTCGCGAGAACACTGAAGCTTTCTTT. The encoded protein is CASSIGRENTEAFF. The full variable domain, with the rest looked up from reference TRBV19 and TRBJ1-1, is DGGITQSPKYLFRKEGQNVTLSCEQNLNHDAMYWYRQDPGQGLRLIYYSQIVNDFQKGDIAEGYSVSREKKESFPLTVTSAQKNPTAFYLCASSIGRENTEAFFGQGTRLTVV.

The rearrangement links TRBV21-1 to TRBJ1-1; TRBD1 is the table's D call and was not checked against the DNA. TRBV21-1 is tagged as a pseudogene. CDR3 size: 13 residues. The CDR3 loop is CASSIYRDTEAFF. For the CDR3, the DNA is TGTGCCAGCAGCATCTACAGGGACACTGAAGCTTTCTTT.